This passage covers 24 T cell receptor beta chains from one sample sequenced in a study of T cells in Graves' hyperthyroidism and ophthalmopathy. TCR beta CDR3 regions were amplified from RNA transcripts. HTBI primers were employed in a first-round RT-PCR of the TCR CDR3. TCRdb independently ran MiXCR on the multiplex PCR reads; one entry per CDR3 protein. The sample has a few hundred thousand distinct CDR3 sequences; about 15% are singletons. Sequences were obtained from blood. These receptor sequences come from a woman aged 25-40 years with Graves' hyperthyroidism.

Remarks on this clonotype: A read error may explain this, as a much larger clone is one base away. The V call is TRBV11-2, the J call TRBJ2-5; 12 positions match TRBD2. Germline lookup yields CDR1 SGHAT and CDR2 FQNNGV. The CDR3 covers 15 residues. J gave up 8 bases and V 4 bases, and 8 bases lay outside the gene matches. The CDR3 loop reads CASSSTSGSRDTQYF. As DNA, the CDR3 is TGTGCCAGCAGCTCGACTAGCGGGAGTCGGGATACCCAGTACTTC.

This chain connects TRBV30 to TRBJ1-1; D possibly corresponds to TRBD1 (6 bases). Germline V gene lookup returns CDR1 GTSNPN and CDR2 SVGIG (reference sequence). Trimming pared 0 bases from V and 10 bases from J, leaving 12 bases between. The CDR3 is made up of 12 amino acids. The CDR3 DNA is TGTGCCTGGAGTGTCTCAGGGGCAGGAGCTTTCTTT. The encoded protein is CAWSVSGAGAFF.

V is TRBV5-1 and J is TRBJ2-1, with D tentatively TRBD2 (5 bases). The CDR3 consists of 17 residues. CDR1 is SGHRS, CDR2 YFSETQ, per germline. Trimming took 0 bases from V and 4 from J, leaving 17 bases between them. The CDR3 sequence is CASSLVLQLGNYNEQFF. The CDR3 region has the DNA TGCGCCAGCAGCTTGGTACTCCAACTAGGCAATTACAATGAGCAGTTCTTC.

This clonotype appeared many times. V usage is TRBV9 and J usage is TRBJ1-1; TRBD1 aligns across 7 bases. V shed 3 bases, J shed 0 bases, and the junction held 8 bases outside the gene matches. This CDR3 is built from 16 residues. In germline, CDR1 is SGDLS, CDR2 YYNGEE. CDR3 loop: CASSGWTGALNTEAFF. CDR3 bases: TGTGCCAGCAGCGGTTGGACAGGAGCCCTGAACACTGAAGCTTTCTTT.

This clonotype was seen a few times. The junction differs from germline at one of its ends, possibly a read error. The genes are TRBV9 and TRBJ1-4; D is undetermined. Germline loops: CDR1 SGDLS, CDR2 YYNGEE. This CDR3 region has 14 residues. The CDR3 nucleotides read TGTGCCAGCAGCGTTCGAGCAACTAATGAAAAACTGTCTTTT. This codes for CASSVRATNEKLSF.

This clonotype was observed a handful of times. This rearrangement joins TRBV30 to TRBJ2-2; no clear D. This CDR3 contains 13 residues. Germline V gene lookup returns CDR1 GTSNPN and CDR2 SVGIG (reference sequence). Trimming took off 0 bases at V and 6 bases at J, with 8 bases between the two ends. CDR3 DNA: TGTGCCTGGAGTGTACGTGATCCCGGGGAGCTGTTTTTT. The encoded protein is CAWSVRDPGELFF.

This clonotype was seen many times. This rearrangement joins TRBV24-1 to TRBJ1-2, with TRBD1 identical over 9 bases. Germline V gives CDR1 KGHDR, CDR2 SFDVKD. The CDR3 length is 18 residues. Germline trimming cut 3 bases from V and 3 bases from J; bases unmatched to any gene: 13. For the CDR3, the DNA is TGTGCCACCAGTGATCCGCCCCCCTTACAGGGGGCTCACTATGGCTACACCTTC. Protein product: CATSDPPPLQGAHYGYTF.

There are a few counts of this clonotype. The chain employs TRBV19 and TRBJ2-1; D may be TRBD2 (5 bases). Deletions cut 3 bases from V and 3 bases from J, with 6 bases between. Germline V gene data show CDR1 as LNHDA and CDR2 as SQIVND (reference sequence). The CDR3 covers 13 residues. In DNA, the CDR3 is TGTGCCAGTAGTATCGGGGACTACAATGAGCAGTTCTTC. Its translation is CASSIGDYNEQFF.

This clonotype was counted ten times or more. The CDR3 region has the DNA TGCGCCAGCAGCATGGGACAGGTCTACGAGCAGTACTTC. As protein: CASSMGQVYEQYF. The gene calls are TRBV5-1 and TRBJ2-7, with 8 bases fitting TRBD1. The junction had 3 bases not matched to a gene; V was cut back by 4 bases and J by 3 bases. The CDR3 covers 13 residues. Germline V gives CDR1 SGHRS, CDR2 YFSETQ.

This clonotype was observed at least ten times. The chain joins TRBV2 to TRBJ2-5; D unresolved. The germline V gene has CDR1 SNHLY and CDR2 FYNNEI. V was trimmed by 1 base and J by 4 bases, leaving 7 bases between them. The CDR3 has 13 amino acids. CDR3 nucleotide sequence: TGTGCCAGCAGTGAAGATATGGGAGAGACCCAGTACTTC. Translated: CASSEDMGETQYF.

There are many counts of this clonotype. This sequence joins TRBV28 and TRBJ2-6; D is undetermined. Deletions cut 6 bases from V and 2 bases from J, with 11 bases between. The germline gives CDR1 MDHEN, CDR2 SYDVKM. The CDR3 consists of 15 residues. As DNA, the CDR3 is TGTGCCAGCAGCAATCTCCGGGCTGGGGCCAACGTCCTGACTTTC. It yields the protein CASSNLRAGANVLTF.

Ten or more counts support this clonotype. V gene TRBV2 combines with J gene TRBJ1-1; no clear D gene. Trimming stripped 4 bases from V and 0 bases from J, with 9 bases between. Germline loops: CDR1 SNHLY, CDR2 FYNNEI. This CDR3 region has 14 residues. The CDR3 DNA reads TGTGCCAGCAGTGTCGGGAGGATGAACACTGAAGCTTTCTTT. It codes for CASSVGRMNTEAFF.

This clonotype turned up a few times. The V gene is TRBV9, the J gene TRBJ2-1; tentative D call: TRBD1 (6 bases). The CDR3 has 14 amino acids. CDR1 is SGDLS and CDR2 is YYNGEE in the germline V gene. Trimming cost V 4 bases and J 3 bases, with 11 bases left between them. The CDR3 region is CASSSLTGYNEQFF. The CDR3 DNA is TGTGCCAGCAGCAGCTTGACAGGCTACAATGAGCAGTTCTTC.

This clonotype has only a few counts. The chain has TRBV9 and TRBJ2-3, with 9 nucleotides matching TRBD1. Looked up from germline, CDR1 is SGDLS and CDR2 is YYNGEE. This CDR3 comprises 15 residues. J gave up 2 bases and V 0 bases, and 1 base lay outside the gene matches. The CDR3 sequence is CASSVGTGATDTQYF. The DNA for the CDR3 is TGTGCCAGCAGCGTAGGGACAGGGGCCACAGATACGCAGTATTTT.

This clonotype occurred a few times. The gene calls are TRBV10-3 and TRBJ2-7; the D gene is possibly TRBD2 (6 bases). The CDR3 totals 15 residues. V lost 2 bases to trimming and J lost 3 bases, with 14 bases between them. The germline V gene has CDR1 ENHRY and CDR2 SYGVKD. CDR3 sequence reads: CAISEPGSGFYEQYF. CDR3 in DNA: TGTGCCATCAGTGAGCCGGGGAGCGGGTTCTACGAGCAGTACTTC.

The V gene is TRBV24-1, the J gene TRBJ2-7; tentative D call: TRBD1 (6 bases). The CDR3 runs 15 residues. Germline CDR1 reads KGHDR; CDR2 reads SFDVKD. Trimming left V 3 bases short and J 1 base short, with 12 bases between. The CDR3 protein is CATSDPQQGSYEQYF. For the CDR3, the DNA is TGTGCCACCAGTGATCCGCAACAGGGATCCTACGAGCAGTACTTC.

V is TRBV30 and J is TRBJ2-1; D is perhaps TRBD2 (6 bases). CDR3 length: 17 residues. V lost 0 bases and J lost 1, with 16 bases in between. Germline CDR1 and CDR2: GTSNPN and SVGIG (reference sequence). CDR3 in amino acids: CAWSVDKAGSSYNEQFF. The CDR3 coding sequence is TGTGCCTGGAGTGTAGACAAAGCGGGTAGTTCCTACAATGAGCAGTTCTTC.

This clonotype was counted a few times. CDR3 sequence (DNA): TGTGCCAGCACCTCCTCAGTCGGGGAGCTGTTTTTT. It encodes CASTSSVGELFF. The J gene is TRBJ2-2, the V gene TRBV6-1, with unresolved D. Per the germline V gene, CDR1 is MNHNS and CDR2 is SASEGT. The CDR3 extends over 12 amino acids. Trimming pared 7 bases from V and 7 bases from J, leaving 10 bases between.

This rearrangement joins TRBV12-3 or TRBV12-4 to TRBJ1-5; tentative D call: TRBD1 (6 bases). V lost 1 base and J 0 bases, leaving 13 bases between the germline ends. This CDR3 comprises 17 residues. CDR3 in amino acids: CASSLVAGAYSNQPQHF. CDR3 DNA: TGTGCCAGCAGTTTAGTGGCAGGGGCCTATAGCAATCAGCCCCAGCATTTT.

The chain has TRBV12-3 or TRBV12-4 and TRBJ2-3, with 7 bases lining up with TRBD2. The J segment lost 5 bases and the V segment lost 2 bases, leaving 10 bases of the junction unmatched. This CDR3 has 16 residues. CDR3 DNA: TGTGCCAGCAGTTTACCTTTAGCGGGCTCCGTAGATACGCAGTATTTT. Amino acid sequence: CASSLPLAGSVDTQYF.

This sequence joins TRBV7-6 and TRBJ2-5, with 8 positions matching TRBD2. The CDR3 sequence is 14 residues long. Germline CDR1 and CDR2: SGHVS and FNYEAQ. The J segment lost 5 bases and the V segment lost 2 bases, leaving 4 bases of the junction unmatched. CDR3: CASSLSGSGETQYF. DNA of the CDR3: TGTGCCAGCAGCTTAAGCGGGAGTGGCGAGACCCAGTACTTC.

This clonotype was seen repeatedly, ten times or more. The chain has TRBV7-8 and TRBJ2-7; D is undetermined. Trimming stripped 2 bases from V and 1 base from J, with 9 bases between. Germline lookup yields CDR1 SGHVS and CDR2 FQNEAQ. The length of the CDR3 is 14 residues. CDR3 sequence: CASSLRILSYEQYF. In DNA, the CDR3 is TGTGCCAGCAGCTTAAGGATCCTGTCCTACGAGCAGTACTTC.

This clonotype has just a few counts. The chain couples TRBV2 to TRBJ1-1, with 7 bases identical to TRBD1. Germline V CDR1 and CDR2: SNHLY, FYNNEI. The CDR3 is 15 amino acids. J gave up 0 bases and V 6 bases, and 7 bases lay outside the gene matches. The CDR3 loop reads CASSFSGGLNTEAFF. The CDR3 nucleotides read TGTGCCAGCAGCTTCTCAGGGGGGCTGAACACTGAAGCTTTCTTT.

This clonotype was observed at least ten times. The CDR3 spells CASSADSRLEQYF. DNA for the CDR3: TGTGCCAGCAGCGCGGACTCGCGCCTCGAGCAGTACTTC. The gene calls are TRBV7-9 and TRBJ2-7; D possibly corresponds to TRBD2 (5 bases). Between the trimmed V and J ends, which lost 5 bases and 6 bases, there was a span of 14 bases. This CDR3 is 13 amino acids long. The germline gives CDR1 SEHNR, CDR2 FQNEAQ (reference sequence).